The TCR beta chain under discussion was sequenced for a study of blood T cell repertoires in COVID-19. Overall study: Some COVID-19 samples were acute and others convalescent; all came from the United States, Italy and Spain. PBMCs, B-cell-depleted T cells, or T cells were the source of the cDNA or gDNA that made up the material.

Patients of the Seattle cohort, enrolled during active infection, were followed longitudinally. V lost 1 base to trimming and J lost 0 bases, with 4 bases between them. The CDR3 totals 13 residues. Notes on this clone: Distinct nucleotide sequences in the sample also encode this CDR3.

The authors' processing: Amplifying reference gene primers gave estimates of nucleated cell counts. Here immunoSEQ multiplex PCR was the method, and the copy in TCRdb shows in-frame clones only, minus some. That table furnishes V, J and clone size, whereas the DNA furnished D and trimming. The sample yields 250,000 to 300,000 clones, roughly nine tenths seen once. The rearrangement uses TRBV12-3 or TRBV12-4 and TRBJ2-7; D not resolved. This TCR derives from a woman younger than 45 with COVID-19, enrolled during active disease. Sequenced: peripheral blood. Written as DNA, the CDR3 is TGTGCCAGCAGTTTAGGGAGCTCCTACGAGCAGTACTTC. It is translated as CASSLGSSYEQYF.